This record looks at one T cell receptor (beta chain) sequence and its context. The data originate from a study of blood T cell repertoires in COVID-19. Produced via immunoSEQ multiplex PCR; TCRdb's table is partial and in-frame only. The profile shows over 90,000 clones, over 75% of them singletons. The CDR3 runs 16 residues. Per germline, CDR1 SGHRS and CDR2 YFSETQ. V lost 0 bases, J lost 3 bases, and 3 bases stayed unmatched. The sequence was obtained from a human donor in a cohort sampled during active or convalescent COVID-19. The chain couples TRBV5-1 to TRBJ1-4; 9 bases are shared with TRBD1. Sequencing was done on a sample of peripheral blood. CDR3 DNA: TGCGCCAGCAGCTTGGAAGACAGGGGGGCTAATGAAAAACTGTTTTTT. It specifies CASSLEDRGANEKLFF.